This T cell receptor beta chain was profiled in a study of blood T cell repertoires in COVID-19. Data came from immunoSEQ multiplex PCR; TCRdb stores just in-frame clones and leaves some out. The sample consists of about 24,000 clones, approximately 89% of them appearing once. This clone has only one observation. The J segment lost 6 bases and the V segment lost 4 bases, leaving 10 bases of the junction unmatched. The CDR3 length is 16 residues. Germline-derived CDR1 and CDR2 are KGHDR and SFDVKD. The sample taken for sequencing was peripheral blood. This chain links TRBV24-1 with TRBJ2-1, with TRBD2 matching 8 bases. This TCR was sampled from a human donor in a cohort sampled during active COVID-19. The CDR3 DNA is TGTGCCACCAGTGACCCCGGGACTAGTGCAAGCAATGAGCAGTTCTTC. Amino acids: CATSDPGTSASNEQFF.